These T cell receptor beta chains were read from a single sample in a study of shared clonotypes between healthy human individuals. Libraries were prepared by immunoSEQ multiplex PCR; TCRdb keeps only in-frame clonotypes and omits some of them. This repertoire shows 2 million or so clones, roughly 95% found once; its top ten account for roughly 0.13%. Sequencing was performed on naive CD4+ T cells sorted from blood. These receptors came from a man younger than 30 in good health. CDR3s include the opening cysteine and the closing phenylalanine or tryptophan. A D gene is named only where the DNA matches it firmly. Part of the rows lack a size; the others show once, few, many or a class for expanded clones.

j_call: TRBJ2-1
clone_size: NA
d_call: TRBD2
v_call: TRBV10-3
cdr3_nt: TGTGCCATCATAGCAATCCCGGGACTAGCATCCTACAATGAGCAGTTCTTC
cdr3_aa: CAIIAIPGLASYNEQFF

j_call: TRBJ1-4
clone_size: NA
d_call: NA
v_call: TRBV2
cdr3_nt: TGTGCCACCTCAGGGTTCTCTAATGAAAAACTGTTTTTT
cdr3_aa: CATSGFSNEKLFF

j_call: TRBJ1-5
clone_size: NA
d_call: NA
v_call: TRBV7-2
cdr3_nt: TGTGCCAGCAGCTTAGTGGGTGGAGGGAGCAATCAGCCCCAGCATTTT
cdr3_aa: CASSLVGGGSNQPQHF

j_call: TRBJ1-6
clone_size: NA
d_call: NA
v_call: TRBV19
cdr3_nt: TGTGCCAGTAGTACCCTTGGGAATAATTCACCCCTCCACTTT
cdr3_aa: CASSTLGNNSPLHF

j_call: TRBJ1-1
clone_size: NA
d_call: NA
v_call: TRBV18
cdr3_nt: TGTGCCAGCTCACCCTATATCGCAGAGAACACTGAAGCTTTCTTT
cdr3_aa: CASSPYIAENTEAFF

j_call: TRBJ2-7
clone_size: NA
d_call: NA
v_call: TRBV9
cdr3_nt: TGTGCCAGCAGCGCCTGGGACGGCTACGAGCAGTACTTC
cdr3_aa: CASSAWDGYEQYF

j_call: TRBJ1-3
clone_size: NA
d_call: TRBD1
v_call: TRBV5-1
cdr3_nt: TGCGCCAGCAGCTTGGGACAGGGGGGAAACACCATATATTTT
cdr3_aa: CASSLGQGGNTIYF

j_call: TRBJ2-3
clone_size: NA
d_call: NA
v_call: TRBV25-1
cdr3_nt: TGTGCCAGCAGTGAACCCAGGGTCACAGATACGCAGTATTTT
cdr3_aa: CASSEPRVTDTQYF

j_call: TRBJ1-2
clone_size: NA
d_call: NA
v_call: TRBV28
cdr3_nt: TGTGCCACCAGGGCCCTCCGAGCTAGCTATGGCTACACCTTC
cdr3_aa: CATRALRASYGYTF

j_call: TRBJ1-2
clone_size: NA
d_call: NA
v_call: TRBV5-8
cdr3_nt: TGTGCCAGCAGCTTGGCCGGGACCCCAGGCTCGCGCTACACCTTC
cdr3_aa: CASSLAGTPGSRYTF

j_call: TRBJ2-7
clone_size: NA
d_call: NA
v_call: TRBV11-2
cdr3_nt: TGTGCCAGCAGCCCTGGGTGGTCAGGAGCCTACGAGCAGTACTTC
cdr3_aa: CASSPGWSGAYEQYF

j_call: TRBJ2-2
clone_size: NA
d_call: TRBD1
v_call: TRBV6-5
cdr3_nt: TGTGCCAGCAGTTTTGGACAGGGAATATCCGGGGAGCTGTTTTTT
cdr3_aa: CASSFGQGISGELFF

j_call: TRBJ2-3
clone_size: NA
d_call: TRBD2
v_call: TRBV2
cdr3_nt: TGTGCCAGCACTGCGAATTTTCTAGCGGGAGGGAGCACAGATACGCAGTATTTT
cdr3_aa: CASTANFLAGGSTDTQYF

j_call: TRBJ2-2
clone_size: once
d_call: NA
v_call: TRBV10-1
cdr3_nt: TGCGCCAGCAGTGTTGGAGCAGTAGGGAACACCGGGGAGCTGTTTTTT
cdr3_aa: CASSVGAVGNTGELFF

j_call: TRBJ2-3
clone_size: NA
d_call: TRBD1
v_call: TRBV5-6
cdr3_nt: TGTGCCAGCAGCCCTAGACAGGGGCGGCAGTATTTT
cdr3_aa: CASSPRQGRQYF

j_call: TRBJ2-5
clone_size: once
d_call: NA
v_call: TRBV30
cdr3_nt: TGTGCCTGGAGTGTACGGCTAGGAGAGACCCAGTACTTC
cdr3_aa: CAWSVRLGETQYF

j_call: TRBJ1-2
clone_size: NA
d_call: TRBD1
v_call: TRBV29-1
cdr3_nt: TGCAGCGTTGATAGAGGACAGGGGAATGGCTACACCTTC
cdr3_aa: CSVDRGQGNGYTF

j_call: TRBJ1-2
clone_size: NA
d_call: TRBD1
v_call: TRBV6-5
cdr3_nt: TGTGCCAGCAGTTACGACAGGGCCCACACGGGTGGCTACACCTTC
cdr3_aa: CASSYDRAHTGGYTF

j_call: TRBJ1-1
clone_size: NA
d_call: NA
v_call: TRBV6-1
cdr3_nt: TGTGCCAGCAGCGACGTGGGAGGACGAATACGGGCTTTCTTT
cdr3_aa: CASSDVGGRIRAFF

j_call: TRBJ2-6
clone_size: NA
d_call: TRBD2
v_call: TRBV5-1
cdr3_nt: TGCGCCAGCAGCTTGGTCCTAGCGGGAGGGCCTGGGGCCAACGTCCTGACTTTC
cdr3_aa: CASSLVLAGGPGANVLTF

j_call: TRBJ2-1
clone_size: once
d_call: NA
v_call: TRBV6-5
cdr3_nt: TGTGCCAGCAGCCGGGGCGGGACACAATACAATGAGCAGTTCTTC
cdr3_aa: CASSRGGTQYNEQFF

j_call: TRBJ2-7
clone_size: NA
d_call: NA
v_call: TRBV2
cdr3_nt: TGTGCCAGCAGCCCGTTATTGGGGGCCTACGAGCAGTACTTC
cdr3_aa: CASSPLLGAYEQYF

j_call: TRBJ1-3
clone_size: NA
d_call: NA
v_call: TRBV25-1
cdr3_nt: TGTGCCAGCAGTGAATTGGGCCCCACTGGAAACACCATATATTTT
cdr3_aa: CASSELGPTGNTIYF

j_call: TRBJ1-4
clone_size: once
d_call: NA
v_call: TRBV5-1
cdr3_nt: TGCGCCAGCAGCGGGGGGTCCTCAGAGGCCGAAAAACTGTTTTTT
cdr3_aa: CASSGGSSEAEKLFF

j_call: TRBJ1-6
clone_size: NA
d_call: NA
v_call: TRBV18
cdr3_nt: TGTGCCAGCTCGGGGGGTAATTCACCCCTCCACTTT
cdr3_aa: CASSGGNSPLHF

j_call: TRBJ1-5
clone_size: NA
d_call: NA
v_call: TRBV7-2
cdr3_nt: TGTGCCAGCAGCTTACGGAGCGGGAATCAGCCCCAGCATTTT
cdr3_aa: CASSLRSGNQPQHF

j_call: TRBJ1-5
clone_size: NA
d_call: NA
v_call: TRBV27
cdr3_nt: TGTGCCAGCAGTTTCTCGGGGGCAGGGCCACTCAATCAGCCCCAGCATTTT
cdr3_aa: CASSFSGAGPLNQPQHF